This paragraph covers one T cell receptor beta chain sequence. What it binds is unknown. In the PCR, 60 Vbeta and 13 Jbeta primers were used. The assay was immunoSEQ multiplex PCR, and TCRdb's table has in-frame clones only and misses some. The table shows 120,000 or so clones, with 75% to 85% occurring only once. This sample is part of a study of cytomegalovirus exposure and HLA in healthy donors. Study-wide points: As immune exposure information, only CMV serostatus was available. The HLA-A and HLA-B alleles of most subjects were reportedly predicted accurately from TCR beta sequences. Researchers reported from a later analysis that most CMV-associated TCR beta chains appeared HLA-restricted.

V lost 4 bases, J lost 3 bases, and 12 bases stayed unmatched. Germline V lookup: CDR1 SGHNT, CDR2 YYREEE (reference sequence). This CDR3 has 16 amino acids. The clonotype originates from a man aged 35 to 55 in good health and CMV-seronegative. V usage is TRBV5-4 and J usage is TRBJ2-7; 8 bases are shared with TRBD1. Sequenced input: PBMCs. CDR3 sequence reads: CASSPGQGGRLYEQYF. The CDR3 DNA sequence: TGTGCCAGCAGCCCCGGACAGGGCGGCCGTCTCTACGAGCAGTACTTC.